This T cell receptor beta chain was profiled in a study of blood T cells in healthy people across ages. Germline loops: CDR1 DFQATT, CDR2 SNEGSKA (reference sequence). Trimming removed 4 bases at V and 4 bases at J, with 11 bases between. The CDR3 is made up of 12 amino acids. Using a J-beta primer mix together with a sample-barcoded 5' primer, a second PCR was run for about 7 to 12 cycles. A 12-random-nucleotide template-switch adaptor tagged each cDNA molecule. Each CDR3 protein is one row after TCRdb ran MiXCR on the 5' RACE reads. Of 1.2 million to 1.5 million distinct CDR3 sequences detected, approximately 60% appear once; the ten largest clones hold 6.5% to 8.5%. Each donor supplied ten milliliters of peripheral blood.

Sequencing was done on a sample of blood. The rearrangement links TRBV20-1 to TRBJ2-7, with D possibly being TRBD2 (7 bases). This receptor was obtained from a man aged 18 to 30 in good health. The CDR3 nucleotides are TGCAGTGCTACCGGGGGGACATACGAGCAGTACTTC. Translating it yields CSATGGTYEQYF.